Listed below are T cell receptor beta chains from one sample, sequenced in a study of shared clonotypes between healthy human individuals. Sequencing was performed with immunoSEQ multiplex PCR; in TCRdb, only in-frame clones are kept and a portion is missing. Of 2 million to 2.5 million clones in the sample, almost 96% were seen once. Material: naive CD4+ T cells sorted from blood. The receptors derive from a man between 18 and 35 years old in good health. Both conserved end residues are part of each CDR3. The D gene is left open where the match is weak. Size tells how often a clone was seen (once, few, many) or the class of an expanded clone, and some rows leave it out.

J gene | clone size | D gene | V gene | CDR3 DNA | CDR3 protein
TRBJ2-7 | once | . | TRBV5-1 | TGCGCCAGCAGCTTGTGGGGGCAGGGCGGCGAGCAGTACTTC | CASSLWGQGGEQYF
TRBJ1-2 | . | TRBD1 | TRBV7-2 | TGTGCCAGCAGCTCCCCCGGACAGGGAAACTATGGCTACACCTTC | CASSSPGQGNYGYTF
TRBJ2-7 | . | . | TRBV19 | TGTGCCAGTAGCTACGCCCCCCACGCGGCCTACGAGCAGTACTTC | CASSYAPHAAYEQYF
TRBJ2-7 | . | . | TRBV4-3 | TGCGCCAGCAGCCAAGATTACAGACCCTACGAGCAGTACTTC | CASSQDYRPYEQYF
TRBJ1-4 | . | . | TRBV5-1 | TGCGCCAGCAGCTTGGAGAGTAGGTCTGAAAATGAAAAACTGTTTTTT | CASSLESRSENEKLFF
TRBJ1-5 | . | TRBD1 | TRBV10-3 | TGTGCCATCAGTACAGGGGATATCGGCAATCAGCCCCAGCATTTT | CAISTGDIGNQPQHF
TRBJ2-7 | . | . | TRBV10-3 | TGTGCCATCAGTGAGGGGGGGGGCTCCGAGCAGTACTTC | CAISEGGGSEQYF
TRBJ2-7 | . | TRBD1 | TRBV19 | TGTGCCAGTAGCGTCGAAGTCAGGGGGTATGATAGACCATACGAGCAGTACTTC | CASSVEVRGYDRPYEQYF
TRBJ2-5 | . | TRBD2 | TRBV5-6 | TGTGCCAGCAGCTCTATTGGGCTAGCGGGGAGGCGGGAGACCCAGTACTTC | CASSSIGLAGRRETQYF
TRBJ1-3 | . | . | TRBV7-9 | TGTGCCAGCAGCTTACTCCGAGACAGTTATGGAAACACCATATATTTT | CASSLLRDSYGNTIYF
TRBJ2-5 | . | TRBD2 | TRBV6-1 | TGTGCCAGCAGTGATGCAGCGGGACCACAAGAGACCCAGTACTTC | CASSDAAGPQETQYF
TRBJ2-5 | . | TRBD2 | TRBV18 | TGTGCCAGCTCACTTTCCTCCCCAGCGGGGGAACTTCAAGAGACCCAGTACTTC | CASSLSSPAGELQETQYF
TRBJ2-2 | . | . | TRBV19 | TGTGCCAGTAGTATGACCGCAAACACCGGGGAGCTGTTTTTT | CASSMTANTGELFF
TRBJ2-7 | . | . | TRBV11-2 | TGTGCCAGCAGCTTAGATCAAAGGGTGGCGGGGGAGCAGTACTTC | CASSLDQRVAGEQYF
TRBJ2-7 | . | . | TRBV5-6 | TGTGCCAGCAGCTCTTTCTACGAGCAGTACTTC | CASSSFYEQYF
TRBJ1-2 | . | . | TRBV6-5 | TGTGCCAGCACCCGTAAGGGGGGGAACGGCTACACCTTC | CASTRKGGNGYTF
TRBJ1-2 | . | . | TRBV28 | TGTGCCAGCAGTTTATTGCAGGTTCACAGTGATGGCTACACCTTC | CASSLLQVHSDGYTF